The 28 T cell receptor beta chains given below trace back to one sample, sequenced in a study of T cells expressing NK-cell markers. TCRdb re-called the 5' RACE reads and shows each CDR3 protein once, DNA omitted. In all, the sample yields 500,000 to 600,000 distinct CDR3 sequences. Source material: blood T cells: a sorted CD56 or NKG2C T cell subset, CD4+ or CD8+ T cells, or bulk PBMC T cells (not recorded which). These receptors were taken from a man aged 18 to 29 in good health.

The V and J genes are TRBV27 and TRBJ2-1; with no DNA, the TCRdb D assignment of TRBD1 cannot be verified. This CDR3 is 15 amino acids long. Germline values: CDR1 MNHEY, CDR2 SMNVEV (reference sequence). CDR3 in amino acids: CASSFWDGGDNEQFF.

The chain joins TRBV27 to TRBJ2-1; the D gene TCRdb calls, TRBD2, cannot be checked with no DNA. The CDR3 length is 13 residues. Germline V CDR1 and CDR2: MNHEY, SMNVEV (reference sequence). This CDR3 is CASGTHKAGEQFF.

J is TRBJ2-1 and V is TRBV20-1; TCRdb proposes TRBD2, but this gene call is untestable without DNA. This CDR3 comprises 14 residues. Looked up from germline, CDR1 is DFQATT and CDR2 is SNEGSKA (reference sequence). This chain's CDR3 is CSARDYRNDNEQFF.

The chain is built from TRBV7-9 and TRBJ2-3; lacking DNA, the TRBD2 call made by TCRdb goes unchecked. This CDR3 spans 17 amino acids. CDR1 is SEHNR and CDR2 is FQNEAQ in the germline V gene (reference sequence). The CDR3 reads CASSSSYGTSGRDTQYF.

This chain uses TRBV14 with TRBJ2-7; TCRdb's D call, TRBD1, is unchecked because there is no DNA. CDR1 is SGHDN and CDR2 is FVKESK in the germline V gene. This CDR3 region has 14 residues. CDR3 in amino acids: CASSQGQLDYEQYF.

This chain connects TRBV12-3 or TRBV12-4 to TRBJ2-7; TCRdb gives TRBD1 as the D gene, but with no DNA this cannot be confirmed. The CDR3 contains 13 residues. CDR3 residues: CASSSHRASEQYF.

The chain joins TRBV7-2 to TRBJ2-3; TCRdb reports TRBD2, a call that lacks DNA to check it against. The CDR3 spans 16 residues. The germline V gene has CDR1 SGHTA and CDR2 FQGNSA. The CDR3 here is CASRLQPSGRTDTQYF.

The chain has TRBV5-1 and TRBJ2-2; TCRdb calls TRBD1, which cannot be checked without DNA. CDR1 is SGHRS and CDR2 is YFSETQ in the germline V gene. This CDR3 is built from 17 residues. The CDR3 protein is CASSLDLTGDSPGELFF.

The CDR3 spells CASSFNRATDTQYF. The chain employs TRBV11-2 and TRBJ2-3; TCRdb's assignment of TRBD1 cannot be checked, as there is no DNA. The CDR3 spans 14 residues. The germline V gene encodes CDR1 SGHAT and CDR2 FQNNGV.

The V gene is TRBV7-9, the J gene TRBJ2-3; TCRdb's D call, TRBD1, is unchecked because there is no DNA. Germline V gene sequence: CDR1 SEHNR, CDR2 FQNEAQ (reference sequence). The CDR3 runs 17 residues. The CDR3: CASRARGRTPGEDTQYF.

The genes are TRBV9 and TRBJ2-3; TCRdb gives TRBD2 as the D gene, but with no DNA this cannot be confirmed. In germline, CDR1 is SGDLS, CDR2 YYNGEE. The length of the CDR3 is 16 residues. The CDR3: CASSVLSGSAGDTQYF.

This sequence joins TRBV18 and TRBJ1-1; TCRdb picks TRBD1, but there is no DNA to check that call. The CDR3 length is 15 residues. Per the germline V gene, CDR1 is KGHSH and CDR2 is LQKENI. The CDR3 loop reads CASSSRQELNTEAFF.

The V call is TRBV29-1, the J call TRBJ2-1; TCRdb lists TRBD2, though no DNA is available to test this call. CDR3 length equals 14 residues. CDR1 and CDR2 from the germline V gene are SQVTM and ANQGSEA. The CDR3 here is CSVEPLAEGGEQFF.

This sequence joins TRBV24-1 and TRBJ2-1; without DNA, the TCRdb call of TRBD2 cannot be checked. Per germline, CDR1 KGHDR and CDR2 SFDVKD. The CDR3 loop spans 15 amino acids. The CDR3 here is CATSGGTSGKNEQFF.

CDR3 region: CASSLGTSIWVEQFF. The rearrangement joins TRBV3-1 to TRBJ2-1; TCRdb gives TRBD2 as the D gene, but with no DNA this cannot be confirmed. This CDR3 is built from 15 residues. Germline V lookup: CDR1 LGHDT, CDR2 YNNKEL (reference sequence).

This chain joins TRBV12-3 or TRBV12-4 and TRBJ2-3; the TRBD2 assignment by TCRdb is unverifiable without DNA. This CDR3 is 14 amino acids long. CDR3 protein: CASSPLAGPYTQYF.

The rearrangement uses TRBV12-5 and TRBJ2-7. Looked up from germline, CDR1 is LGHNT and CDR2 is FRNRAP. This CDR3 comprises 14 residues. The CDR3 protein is CASGLTDQPYEQYF.

CDR3 sequence reads: CASSLGPSGPFEQYF. The chain links TRBV7-2 to TRBJ2-7; TCRdb proposes TRBD2, but this gene call is untestable without DNA. The CDR3 covers 15 residues. Germline V gene lookup returns CDR1 SGHTA and CDR2 FQGNSA.

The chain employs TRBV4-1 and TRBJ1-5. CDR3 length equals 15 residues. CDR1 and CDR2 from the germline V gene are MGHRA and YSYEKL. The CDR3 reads CASSQQGGSNQPQHF.

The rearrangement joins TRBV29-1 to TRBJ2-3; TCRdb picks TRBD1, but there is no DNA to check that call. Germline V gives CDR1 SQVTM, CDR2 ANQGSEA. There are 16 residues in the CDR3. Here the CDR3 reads CSVVPIGQGITDTQYF.

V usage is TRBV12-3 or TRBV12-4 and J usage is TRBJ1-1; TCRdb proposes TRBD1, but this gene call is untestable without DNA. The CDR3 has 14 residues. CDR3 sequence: CASSFWVWGTEAFF.

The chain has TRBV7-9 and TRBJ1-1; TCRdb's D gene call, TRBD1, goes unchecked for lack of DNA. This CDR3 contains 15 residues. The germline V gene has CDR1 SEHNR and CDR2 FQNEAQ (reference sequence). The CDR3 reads CASSSRTGADTEAFF.

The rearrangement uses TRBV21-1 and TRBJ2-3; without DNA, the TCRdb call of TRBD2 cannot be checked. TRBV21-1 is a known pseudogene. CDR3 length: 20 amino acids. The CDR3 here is CASSKSAAPGLPLCTDTQYF.

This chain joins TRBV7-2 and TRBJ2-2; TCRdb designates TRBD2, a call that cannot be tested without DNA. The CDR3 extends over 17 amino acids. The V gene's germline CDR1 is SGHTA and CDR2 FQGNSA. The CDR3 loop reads CASSLVNSGRAGGELFF.

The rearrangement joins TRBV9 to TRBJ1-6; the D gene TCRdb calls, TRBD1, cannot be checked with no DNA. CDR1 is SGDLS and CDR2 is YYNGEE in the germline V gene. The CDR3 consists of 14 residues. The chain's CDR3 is CASSVGRQASPLHF.

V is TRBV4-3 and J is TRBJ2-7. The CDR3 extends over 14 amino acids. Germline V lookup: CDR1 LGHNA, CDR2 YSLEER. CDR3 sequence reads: CASSQEGSSYEQYF.

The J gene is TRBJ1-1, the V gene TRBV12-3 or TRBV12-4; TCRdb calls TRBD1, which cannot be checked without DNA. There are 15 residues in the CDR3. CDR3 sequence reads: CASSRSGGRNTEAFF.

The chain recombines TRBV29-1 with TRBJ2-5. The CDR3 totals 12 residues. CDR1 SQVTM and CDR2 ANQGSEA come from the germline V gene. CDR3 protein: CSVHLDLRTQYF.